A selection of T cell receptor beta chains follows, all from one sample in a study of CD8+ T cells in alopecia areata. Only in-frame clones appear in the TCRdb table, and some are missing; sequencing was by immunoSEQ multiplex PCR. Of just over 150,000 clones listed, 45% to 60% are singletons. This specimen was CD8+ T cells sorted from blood, taken at week 0. The source is a human donor with alopecia areata. The CDR3 runs from the conserved cysteine through the conserved F or W. A D gene is named only where the DNA matches it firmly. Some rows have no size entry. The others give once, few or many, or a class for an expanded clone.

V	size	J	D	DNA	CDR3
TRBV29-1	once	TRBJ2-3	TRBD1	TGCAGCGTCACCGGGACAGAAATCCCAGATACGCAGTGTTTT	CSVTGTEIPDTQCF
TRBV7-2	medium-sized	TRBJ2-7	-	TGTGCCAGCAGCTTATACGGGGAAGATTGGGACGAGCAGTACTTC	CASSLYGEDWDEQYF
TRBV5-1	-	TRBJ2-3	TRBD2	TGCGCCAGCAGTCCCAACATAAGACTAGCGTCGACAGATACGCAGTATTTT	CASSPNIRLASTDTQYF
TRBV7-8	few	TRBJ2-3	TRBD2	TGTGCCAGCAGCTTAGCCTCTCTAGCGGATACAGATACGCAGTATTTT	CASSLASLADTDTQYF
TRBV27	-	TRBJ2-7	-	TGTGCCAGCAGTACCAGAGATGAGCAGTACTTC	CASSTRDEQYF
TRBV5-1	-	TRBJ1-2	-	TGCGCCAGCAGCTTGAGAGGTGATGGCTACACCTTC	CASSLRGDGYTF
TRBV29-1	few	TRBJ1-1	-	TGCAGCGTGACCGAGAGGGGTGCGGGCACTGAAGCTTTCTTT	CSVTERGAGTEAFF
TRBV19	few	TRBJ2-1	-	TGTGCCAGTAGTATCCCTGGCGTGGAGAATGAGCAGTTCTTC	CASSIPGVENEQFF
TRBV11-2	-	TRBJ2-7	-	TGTGCCAGCAGCTTAGGAGGCGGGAAATACGAGCAGTACTTC	CASSLGGGKYEQYF
TRBV29-1	-	TRBJ2-4	-	TGCAGCGTTGAGGGCGGACAGGAGGGAAACATTCAGTACTTC	CSVEGGQEGNIQYF
TRBV13	-	TRBJ1-2	TRBD1	TGTGCCAGCACCAGGGGACAGAAGAACTATGGCTACACCTTC	CASTRGQKNYGYTF
TRBV29-1	-	TRBJ2-1	-	TGCAGCGTTGAAGTTGTGGACCCCCTGAATGAGCAGTTCTTC	CSVEVVDPLNEQFF
TRBV11-2	-	TRBJ2-7	TRBD2	TGTGCCAGCAGCCGGACTAGCGGCATCTACGAGCAGTACTTC	CASSRTSGIYEQYF
TRBV10-2	-	TRBJ1-2	-	TGCGCCAGCAAACAGGGAGGGGATGGCTACACCTTC	CASKQGGDGYTF
TRBV29-1	-	TRBJ1-3	-	TGCAGCGTTGAAGATCGAAACAGGGATGGAGGAAACACCATATATTTT	CSVEDRNRDGGNTIYF
TRBV30	-	TRBJ2-7	-	TGTGCCTCGGGTCAAGGGACAAAGGCCTACGAGCAGTACTTC	CASGQGTKAYEQYF
TRBV29-1	-	TRBJ1-1	TRBD1	TGCAGCGTCCTAAACGGACAGGGGGCCCCCACCAACACTGAAGCTTTCTTT	CSVLNGQGAPTNTEAFF
TRBV6-1	many	TRBJ2-1	-	TGTGCCAGCAGCCCGGAGACAGACTACAATGAGCAGTTCTTC	CASSPETDYNEQFF
TRBV7-3	once	TRBJ2-7	-	TGTGCCAGCAGCCAGTTTAGGTATAGCGAGCAGTACTTC	CASSQFRYSEQYF
TRBV29-1	few	TRBJ2-7	-	TGCAGCGCATTAGACAGCTCGGCCTACGAGCAGTACTTC	CSALDSSAYEQYF
TRBV30	-	TRBJ2-7	TRBD2	TGTGCCTGGACCTATTCTAGCGGAGAGACCTCCTACGAGCAGTACTTC	CAWTYSSGETSYEQYF
TRBV9	-	TRBJ1-2	-	TGTGCCAGCAGCCCCCGGATTGGACCTATCTATGGCTACACCTTC	CASSPRIGPIYGYTF
TRBV15	-	TRBJ2-5	TRBD2	TGTGCCACCAGTGCGGGGGGCCAAGAGACCCAGTACTTC	CATSAGGQETQYF
TRBV27	few	TRBJ2-2	TRBD2	TGTGCCAGCAGCCCCTGGGGCGGGGGGGACACCGGGGAGCTGTTTTTT	CASSPWGGGDTGELFF
TRBV13	-	TRBJ2-1	TRBD1	TGTGCCAGCAGCTCTGGACAGGGGGGCTACAATGAGCAGTTCTTC	CASSSGQGGYNEQFF
TRBV28	few	TRBJ1-5	-	TGTGCCAGCACTTCTGGACGCCAGCCCCAGCATTTT	CASTSGRQPQHF
TRBV10-3	few	TRBJ2-1	-	TGTGCCATCAGGGGGGATTATGATGAGCAGTTCTTC	CAIRGDYDEQFF
TRBV4-1	few	TRBJ2-1	-	TGCGCCAGCAGCCAATCATTAAACAATGAGCAGTTCTTC	CASSQSLNNEQFF
TRBV27	-	TRBJ1-2	TRBD1	TGTGCCAGCAGTTTGGGGGGACAGGGGGCGAACTATGGCTACACCTTC	CASSLGGQGANYGYTF
TRBV25-1	-	TRBJ1-2	-	TGTGCCAGCAGTGAGGGGAAGAGAGGCTACACCTTC	CASSEGKRGYTF
TRBV29-1	-	TRBJ1-2	-	TGCAGCGTTGAAAACAGCAATAACTATGGCTACAACTTC	CSVENSNNYGYNF
TRBV29-1	-	TRBJ2-3	-	TGCAGCGTTTATTCGTCGACTGCAGATACGCAGTATTTT	CSVYSSTADTQYF
TRBV27	-	TRBJ1-6	TRBD1	TGTGCCAGCAGACCCGTAAAACAGGGGGTGGGTTCACCCCTCCACTTT	CASRPVKQGVGSPLHF
TRBV27	-	TRBJ1-2	-	TGTGCCAGCAGTTCCCTCGACTCCCCCTGGGGCTACACCTTC	CASSSLDSPWGYTF
TRBV7-2	-	TRBJ1-2	-	TGTGCCAGCAGCTACTCAAGGGGTGGGGGCTACACCTTC	CASSYSRGGGYTF
TRBV27	few	TRBJ2-4	-	TGTGCCAGCAGGAGGACAGAGGAAAACATTCAGTACTTC	CASRRTEENIQYF
TRBV29-1	few	TRBJ2-7	-	TGCAGTCAATTCCCAGGTGTCTCCATCTACGAGCAGTACTTC	CSQFPGVSIYEQYF
TRBV9	-	TRBJ2-7	-	TGTGCCAGCAGCCCAGGGAGGGGGAGCTCCTACGAGCAGTACTTC	CASSPGRGSSYEQYF
TRBV15	-	TRBJ1-5	-	TGTGCCACCAGCAGAGGGTTTTTAGGGGAAGGTTCGAGCAATCAGCCCCAGCATTTT	CATSRGFLGEGSSNQPQHF
TRBV5-1	-	TRBJ2-1	-	TGCGCCAGCAGCTTGGAAGAGCTTCAGTTCTTC	CASSLEELQFF
TRBV30	-	TRBJ2-3	-	TGTGCCTGCTCGGCGGACCTTAGCACAGATACGCAGTATTTT	CACSADLSTDTQYF
TRBV4-3	few	TRBJ2-7	-	TGCGCCAGCAGCCAATCGGCCGAGAGCTCCTACGAGCAGTACTTC	CASSQSAESSYEQYF
TRBV27	-	TRBJ2-1	-	TGTGCCAGCAGGGCCCCTCATGAGCAGTTCTTC	CASRAPHEQFF
TRBV6-5	few	TRBJ2-1	-	TGTGCCAGCAGCTTAACAGGTCTGTCGGGTGATGAGCAGTTCTTC	CASSLTGLSGDEQFF
TRBV28	-	TRBJ2-1	TRBD1	TGTGCCAGCAGTTTGGGACAGGAAAATGAGCAGTTCTTC	CASSLGQENEQFF
TRBV30	few	TRBJ1-4	-	TGTGCCTGCACTGGAGCAGCGACAGAAAAACTGTTTTTT	CACTGAATEKLFF
TRBV9	-	TRBJ2-1	-	TGTGCCAGCAGCGTAGCCTGGAGCAATGAGCAGTTCTTC	CASSVAWSNEQFF
TRBV6-1	-	TRBJ2-3	TRBD2	TGTGCCAGCAGTGCGCTCCTAGCGGGGGACACAGATACGCAGTATTTT	CASSALLAGDTDTQYF